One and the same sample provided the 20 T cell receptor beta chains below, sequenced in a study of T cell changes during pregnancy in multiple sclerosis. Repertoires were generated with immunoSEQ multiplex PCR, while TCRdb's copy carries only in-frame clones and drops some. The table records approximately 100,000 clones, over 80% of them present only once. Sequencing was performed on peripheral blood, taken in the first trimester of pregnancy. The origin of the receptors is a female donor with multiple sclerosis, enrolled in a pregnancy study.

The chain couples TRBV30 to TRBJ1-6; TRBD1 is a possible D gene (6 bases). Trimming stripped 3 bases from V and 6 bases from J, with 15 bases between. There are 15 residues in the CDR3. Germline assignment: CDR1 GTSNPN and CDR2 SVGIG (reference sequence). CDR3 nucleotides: TGTGCCTGGAGAAGTCAAGGGACACCTAATTCACCCCTCCACTTT. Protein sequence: CAWRSQGTPNSPLHF.

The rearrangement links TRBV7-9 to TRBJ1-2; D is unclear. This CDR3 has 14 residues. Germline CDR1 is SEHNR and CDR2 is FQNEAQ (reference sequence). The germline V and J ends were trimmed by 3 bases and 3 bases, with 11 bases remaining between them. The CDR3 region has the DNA TGTGCCAGCAGCTTGTGGCAAGAGGACTATGGCTACACCTTC. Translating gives CASSLWQEDYGYTF.

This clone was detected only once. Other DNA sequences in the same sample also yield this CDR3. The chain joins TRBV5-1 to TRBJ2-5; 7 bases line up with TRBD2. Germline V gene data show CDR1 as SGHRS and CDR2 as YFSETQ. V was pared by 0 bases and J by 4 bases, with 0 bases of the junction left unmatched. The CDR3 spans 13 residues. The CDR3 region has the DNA TGCGCCAGCAGCTTGGCGGGGGGAGAGACCCAGTACTTC. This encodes CASSLAGGETQYF.

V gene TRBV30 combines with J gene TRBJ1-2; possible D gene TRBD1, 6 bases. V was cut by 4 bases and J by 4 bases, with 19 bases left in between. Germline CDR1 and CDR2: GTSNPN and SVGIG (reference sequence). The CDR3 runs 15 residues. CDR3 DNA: TGTGCCTGGATCTTTCGAGGACAGTCCTTCTATGGCTACACCTTC. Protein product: CAWIFRGQSFYGYTF.

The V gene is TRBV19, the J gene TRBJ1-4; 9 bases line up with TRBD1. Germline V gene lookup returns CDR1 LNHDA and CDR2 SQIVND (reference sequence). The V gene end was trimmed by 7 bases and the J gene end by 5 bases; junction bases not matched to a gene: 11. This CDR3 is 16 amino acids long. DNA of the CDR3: TGTGCCAGTACCCTGTTACTCGGACAGGGGAATGAAAAACTGTTTTTT. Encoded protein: CASTLLLGQGNEKLFF.

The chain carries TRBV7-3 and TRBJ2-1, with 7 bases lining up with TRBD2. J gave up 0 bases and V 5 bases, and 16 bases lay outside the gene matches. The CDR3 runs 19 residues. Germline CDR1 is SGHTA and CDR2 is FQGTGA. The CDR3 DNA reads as TGTGCCAGCAGCGGCGGGGCTTGGACCGGGGGGATCTCCTACAATGAGCAGTTCTTC. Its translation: CASSGGAWTGGISYNEQFF.

The CDR3 nucleotides read TGTGCCAGCAGCTTAATGGGGGGGGGTCAGTACGAGCAGTACTTC. It specifies CASSLMGGGQYEQYF. V is TRBV7-3 and J is TRBJ2-7, with TRBD2 identical over 7 bases. V was clipped by 1 base and J by 4 bases; unmatched bases: 7. The CDR3 is made up of 15 amino acids. Germline-derived CDR1 and CDR2 are SGHTA and FQGTGA.

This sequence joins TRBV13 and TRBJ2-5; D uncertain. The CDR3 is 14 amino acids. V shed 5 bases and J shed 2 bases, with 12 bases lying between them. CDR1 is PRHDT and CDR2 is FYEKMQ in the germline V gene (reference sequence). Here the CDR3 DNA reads TGTGCCAGCAGCACCCGAGCAGGACAAGAGACCCAGTACTTC. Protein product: CASSTRAGQETQYF.

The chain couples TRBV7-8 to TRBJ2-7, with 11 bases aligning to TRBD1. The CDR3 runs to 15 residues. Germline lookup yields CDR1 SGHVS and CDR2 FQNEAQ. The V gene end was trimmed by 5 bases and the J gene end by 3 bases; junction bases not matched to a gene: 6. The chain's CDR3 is CASSNAGQGDYEQYF. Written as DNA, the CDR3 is TGTGCCAGCAGCAATGCGGGACAGGGGGACTACGAGCAGTACTTC.

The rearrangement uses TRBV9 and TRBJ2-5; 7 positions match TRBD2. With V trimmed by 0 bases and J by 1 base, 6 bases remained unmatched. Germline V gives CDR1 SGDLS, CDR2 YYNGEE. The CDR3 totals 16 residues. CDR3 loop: CASSVGGGSSQETQYF. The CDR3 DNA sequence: TGTGCCAGCAGCGTAGGGGGGGGGTCTTCCCAAGAGACCCAGTACTTC.

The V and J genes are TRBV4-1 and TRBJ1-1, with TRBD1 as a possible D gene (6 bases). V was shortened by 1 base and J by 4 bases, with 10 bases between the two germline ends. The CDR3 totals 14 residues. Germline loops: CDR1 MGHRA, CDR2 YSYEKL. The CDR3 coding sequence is TGCGCCAGCAGCCAAGCACAGGGCCCCACTGAAGCTTTCTTT. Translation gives CASSQAQGPTEAFF.

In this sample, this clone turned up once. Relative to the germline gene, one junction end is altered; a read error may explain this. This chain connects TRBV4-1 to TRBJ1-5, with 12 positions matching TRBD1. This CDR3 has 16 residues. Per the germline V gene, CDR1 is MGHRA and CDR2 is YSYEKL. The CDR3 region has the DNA TGCGCCAGCAGCCCCATCGGGACAGGGGGCAAGCAGCCCCAGCATTTT. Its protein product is CASSPIGTGGKQPQHF.

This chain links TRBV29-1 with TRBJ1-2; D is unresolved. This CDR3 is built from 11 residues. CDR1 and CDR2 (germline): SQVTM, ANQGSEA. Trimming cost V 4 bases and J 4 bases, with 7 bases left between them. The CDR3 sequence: CSVGSSYGYTF. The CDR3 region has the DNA TGCAGCGTTGGTAGCTCCTATGGCTACACCTTC.

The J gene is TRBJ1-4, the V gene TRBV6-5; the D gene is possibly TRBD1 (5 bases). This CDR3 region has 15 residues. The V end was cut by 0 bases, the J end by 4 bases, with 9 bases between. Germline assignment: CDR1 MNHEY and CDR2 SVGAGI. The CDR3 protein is CASSYSGTINEKLFF. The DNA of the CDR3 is TGTGCCAGCAGTTACTCGGGGACTATTAATGAAAAACTGTTTTTT.

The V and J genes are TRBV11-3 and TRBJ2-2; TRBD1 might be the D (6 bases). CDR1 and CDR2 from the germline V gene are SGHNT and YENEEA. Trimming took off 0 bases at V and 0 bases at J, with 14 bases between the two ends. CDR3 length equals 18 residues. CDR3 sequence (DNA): TGTGCCAGCAGCTTAGAGGGCCCTTGGACAGCGAACACCGGGGAGCTGTTTTTT. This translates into CASSLEGPWTANTGELFF. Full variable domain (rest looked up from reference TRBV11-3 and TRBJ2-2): EAGVVQSPRYKIIEKKQPVAFWCNPISGHNTLYWYLQNLGQGPELLIRYENEEAVDDSQLPKDRFSAERLKGVDSTLKIQPAELGDSAVYLCASSLEGPWTANTGELFFGEGSRLTVL.

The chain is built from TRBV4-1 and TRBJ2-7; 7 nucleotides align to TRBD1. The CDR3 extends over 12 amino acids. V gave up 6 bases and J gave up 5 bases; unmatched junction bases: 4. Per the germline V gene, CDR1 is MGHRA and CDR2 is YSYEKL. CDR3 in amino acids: CASSPTGDEQYF. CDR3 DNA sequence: TGCGCCAGCAGTCCTACAGGGGACGAGCAGTACTTC.

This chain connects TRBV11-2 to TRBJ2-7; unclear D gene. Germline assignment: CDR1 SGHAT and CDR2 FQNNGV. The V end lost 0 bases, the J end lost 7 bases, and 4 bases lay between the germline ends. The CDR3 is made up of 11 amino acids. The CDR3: CASSLDQEQYF. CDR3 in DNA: TGTGCCAGCAGCTTAGATCAAGAGCAGTACTTC.

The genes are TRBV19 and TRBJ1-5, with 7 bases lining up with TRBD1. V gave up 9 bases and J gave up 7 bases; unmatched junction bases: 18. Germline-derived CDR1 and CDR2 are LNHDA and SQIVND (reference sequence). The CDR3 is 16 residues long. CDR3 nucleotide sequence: TGTGCCAGCGATCTGCTGGACCGACAGGGTCGACAGCCCCAGCATTTT. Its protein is CASDLLDRQGRQPQHF.

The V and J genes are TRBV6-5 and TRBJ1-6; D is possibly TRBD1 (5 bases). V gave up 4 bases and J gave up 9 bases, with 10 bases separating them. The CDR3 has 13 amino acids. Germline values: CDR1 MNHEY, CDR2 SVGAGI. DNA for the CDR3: TGTGCCAGCAGTTTGGCCCAGGGTTCACCCCTCCACTTT. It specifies CASSLAQGSPLHF.

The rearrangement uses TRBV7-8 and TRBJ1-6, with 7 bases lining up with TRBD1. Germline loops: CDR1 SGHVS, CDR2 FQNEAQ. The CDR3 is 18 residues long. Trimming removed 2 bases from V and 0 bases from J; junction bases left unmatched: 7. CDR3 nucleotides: TGTGCCAGCAGCTTAATCGTGGGACAGAGCTCCTATAATTCACCCCTCCACTTT. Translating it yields CASSLIVGQSSYNSPLHF.